This entry is about one TCR beta chain. The sample belongs to a study of patients and donors after allogeneic stem cell transplantation. This CDR3 region has 14 residues. Trimming removed 2 bases at V and 0 bases at J, with 7 bases between. MiXCR, run by TCRdb on the RT-PCR reads, gives a single entry per CDR3 protein. The repertoire has fewer than 25,000 distinct CDR3 sequences, about 28% of them found once; the top ten carry roughly half. The sample consisted of blood, either unsorted or a sorted T cell fraction (not recorded which). The V gene is TRBV12-3 or TRBV12-4, the J gene TRBJ2-5; TRBD1 is a possible D gene (5 bases). This TCR was recovered from a human donor who was either an allogeneic HSCT recipient or a stem cell or donor lymphocyte infusion donor (not recorded which). It is not recorded whose cells these are; they may come from a transplant donor. The CDR3 reads CASSLKGDQETQYF. The DNA of the CDR3 is TGTGCCAGCAGTTTAAAAGGGGACCAAGAGACCCAGTACTTC.